Here is one T cell receptor beta chain with its context. Antigen: not known. Assay used: immunoSEQ multiplex PCR; TCRdb lists only in-frame clones, some missing. The repertoire holds tens of thousands of clones, approximately 80% seen once, with under 2.5% in the top ten. Blood samples were obtained at baseline, cycle 4 day 1, and cycle 7 day 1. In germline, CDR1 is MNHEY, CDR2 SVGAGI. After removal of 6 bases from V and 7 bases from J, the junction contained 9 bases not matched to a gene. The CDR3 is made up of 15 amino acids. The source of the sample is a study of OX40 agonist ivuxolimab in advanced cancers. Study at large: Aged about 20 to 85 with a mean of 60 years, they were more than 80% male. Study-level findings and limits: Not determined was the antigen specificity of the expanded peripheral T cells. Averaging showed that CD8+ T cells had more expanded clones than CD4+ did.

Sequencing was performed on CD4+ or CD8+ T cells sorted from blood, taken in a trial of the OX40 agonist ivuxolimab. The chain employs TRBV6-5 and TRBJ2-4; 10 bases are shared with TRBD1. This sequence was found in an adult with an advanced solid tumor such as melanoma, head and neck, liver or kidney cancer. The CDR3 DNA reads TGTGCCAGCAGCCAGACAGGGGGCCGGGGGAACATTCAGTACTTC. Its protein product is CASSQTGGRGNIQYF.